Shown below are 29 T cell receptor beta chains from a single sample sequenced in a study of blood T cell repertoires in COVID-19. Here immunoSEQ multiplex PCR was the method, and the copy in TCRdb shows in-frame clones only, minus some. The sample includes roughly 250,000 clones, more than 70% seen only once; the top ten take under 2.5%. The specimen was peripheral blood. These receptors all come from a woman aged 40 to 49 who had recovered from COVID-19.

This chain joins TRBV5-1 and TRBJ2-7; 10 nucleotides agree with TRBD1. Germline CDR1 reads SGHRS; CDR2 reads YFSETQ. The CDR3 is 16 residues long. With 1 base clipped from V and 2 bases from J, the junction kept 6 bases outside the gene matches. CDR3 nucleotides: TGCGCCAGCAGCTTGCGCCCCGGGACAGGGGCCTACGAGCAGTACTTC. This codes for CASSLRPGTGAYEQYF.

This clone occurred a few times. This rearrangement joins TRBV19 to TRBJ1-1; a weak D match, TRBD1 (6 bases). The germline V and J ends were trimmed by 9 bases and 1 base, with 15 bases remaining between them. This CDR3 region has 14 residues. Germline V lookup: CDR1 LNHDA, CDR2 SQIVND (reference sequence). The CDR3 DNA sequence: TGTGCCAGCGACCTCGGACAGCCGAACACTGAAGCTTTCTTT. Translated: CASDLGQPNTEAFF.

CDR3 region: CASSSTGHKNIQYF. CDR3 DNA: TGTGCCAGCAGTTCTACGGGACACAAAAACATTCAGTACTTC. The chain employs TRBV6-6 and TRBJ2-4; weak D call: TRBD1 (6 bases). Trimming left V 4 bases short and J 3 bases short, with 10 bases between. The length of the CDR3 is 14 residues. The germline gives CDR1 MNHNY, CDR2 SVGAGI (reference sequence).

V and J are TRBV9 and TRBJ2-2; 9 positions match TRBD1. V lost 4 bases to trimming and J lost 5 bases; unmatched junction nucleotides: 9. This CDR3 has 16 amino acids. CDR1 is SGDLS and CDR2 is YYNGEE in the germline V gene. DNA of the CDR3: TGTGCCAGCAGCACCTACAGGGGGCAAGTGACCGGGGAGCTGTTTTTT. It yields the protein CASSTYRGQVTGELFF.

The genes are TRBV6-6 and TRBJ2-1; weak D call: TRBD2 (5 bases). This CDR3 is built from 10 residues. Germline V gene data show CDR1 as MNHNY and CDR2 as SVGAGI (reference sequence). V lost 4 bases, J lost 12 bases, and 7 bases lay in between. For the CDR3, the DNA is TGTGCCAGCAGTTCCGGAGGGCAGTTCTTC. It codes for CASSSGGQFF.

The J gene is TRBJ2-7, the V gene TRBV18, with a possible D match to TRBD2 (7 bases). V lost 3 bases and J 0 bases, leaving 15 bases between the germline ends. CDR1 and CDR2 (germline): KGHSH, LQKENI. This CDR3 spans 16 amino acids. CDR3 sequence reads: CASSPEGGGRSYEQYF. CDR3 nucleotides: TGTGCCAGCTCACCCGAAGGGGGGGGTCGCTCCTACGAGCAGTACTTC. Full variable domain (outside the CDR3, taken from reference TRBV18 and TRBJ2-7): NAGVMQNPRHLVRRRGQEARLRCSPMKGHSHVYWYRQLPEEGLKFMVYLQKENIIDESGMPKERFSAEFPKEGPSILRIQQVVRGDSAAYFCASSPEGGGRSYEQYFGPGTRLTVT.

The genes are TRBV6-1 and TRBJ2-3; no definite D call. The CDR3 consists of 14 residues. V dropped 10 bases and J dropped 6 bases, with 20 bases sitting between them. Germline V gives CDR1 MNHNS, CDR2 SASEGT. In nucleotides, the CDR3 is TGTGCCACCTTCCAATATGGCAGTCTGGATACGCAGTATTTT. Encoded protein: CATFQYGSLDTQYF.

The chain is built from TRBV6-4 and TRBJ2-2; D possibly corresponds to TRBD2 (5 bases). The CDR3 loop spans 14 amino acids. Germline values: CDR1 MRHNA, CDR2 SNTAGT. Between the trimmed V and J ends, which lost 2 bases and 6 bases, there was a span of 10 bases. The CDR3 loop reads CASSDQGSPGELFF. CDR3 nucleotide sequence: TGTGCCAGCAGTGACCAAGGGAGTCCCGGGGAGCTGTTTTTT.

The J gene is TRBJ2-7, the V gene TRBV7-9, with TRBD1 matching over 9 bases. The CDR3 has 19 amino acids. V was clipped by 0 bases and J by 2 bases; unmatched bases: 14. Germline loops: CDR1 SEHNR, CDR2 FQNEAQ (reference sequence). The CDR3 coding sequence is TGTGCCAGCAGCTTAGCGAAAATCGCGTTAGGGACAGGGACCTACGAGCAGTACTTC. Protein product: CASSLAKIALGTGTYEQYF. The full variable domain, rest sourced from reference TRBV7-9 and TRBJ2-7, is DTGVSQNPRHKITKRGQNVTFRCDPISEHNRLYWYRQTLGQGPEFLTYFQNEAQLEKSRLLSDRFSAERPKGSFSTLEIQRTEQGDSAMYLCASSLAKIALGTGTYEQYFGPGTRLTVT.

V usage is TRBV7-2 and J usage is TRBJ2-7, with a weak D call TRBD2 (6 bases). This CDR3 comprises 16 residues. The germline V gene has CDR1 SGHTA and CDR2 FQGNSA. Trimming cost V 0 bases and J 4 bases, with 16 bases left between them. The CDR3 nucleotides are TGTGCCAGCAGCTTAGCAAATTTGGCGGGGAGGTACGAGCAGTACTTC. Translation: CASSLANLAGRYEQYF.

CDR3 amino acids: CASSLAGGSETQYF. CDR3 DNA: TGTGCCAGCAGCTTAGCGGGGGGGTCGGAGACCCAGTACTTC. This chain joins TRBV7-2 and TRBJ2-5; 7 nucleotides match TRBD2. The V gene's germline CDR1 is SGHTA and CDR2 FQGNSA. V lost 0 bases, J lost 5 bases, and 3 bases stayed unmatched. The CDR3 extends over 14 amino acids. Using reference TRBV7-2 and TRBJ2-5 for the parts outside the CDR3, the full variable domain is GAGVSQSPSNKVTEKGKDVELRCDPISGHTALYWYRQSLGQGLEFLIYFQGNSAPDKSGLPSDRFSAERTGGSVSTLTIQRTQQEDSAVYLCASSLAGGSETQYFGPGTRLLVL.

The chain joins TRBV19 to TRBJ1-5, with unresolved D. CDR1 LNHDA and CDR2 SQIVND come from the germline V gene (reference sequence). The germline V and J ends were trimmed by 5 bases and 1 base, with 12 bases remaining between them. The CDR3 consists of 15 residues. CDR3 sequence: CASSYDKRSNQPQHF. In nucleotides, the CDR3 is TGTGCCAGTAGTTATGACAAAAGAAGCAATCAGCCCCAGCATTTT.

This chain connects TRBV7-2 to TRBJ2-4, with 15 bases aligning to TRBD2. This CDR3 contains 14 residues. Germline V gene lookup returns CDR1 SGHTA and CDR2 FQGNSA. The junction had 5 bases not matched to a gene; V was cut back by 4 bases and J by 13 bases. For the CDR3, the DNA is TGTGCCAGCAGCTCTGGGACTAGCGGGAGGCCGCAGTACTTC. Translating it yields CASSSGTSGRPQYF.

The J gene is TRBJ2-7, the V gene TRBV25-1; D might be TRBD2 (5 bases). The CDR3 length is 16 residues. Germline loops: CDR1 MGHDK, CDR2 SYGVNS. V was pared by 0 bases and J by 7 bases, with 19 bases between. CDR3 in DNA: TGTGCCAGCAGTGAATATGGAGGACCCTTACCTAAAGAGCAGTACTTC. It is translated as CASSEYGGPLPKEQYF.

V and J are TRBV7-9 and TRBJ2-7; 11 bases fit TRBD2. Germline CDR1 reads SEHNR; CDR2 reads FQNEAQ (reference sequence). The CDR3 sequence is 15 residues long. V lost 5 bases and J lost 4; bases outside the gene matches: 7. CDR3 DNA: TGTGCCAGCAGCCCCGGGACTAGCGGACCTTACGAGCAGTACTTC. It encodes CASSPGTSGPYEQYF.

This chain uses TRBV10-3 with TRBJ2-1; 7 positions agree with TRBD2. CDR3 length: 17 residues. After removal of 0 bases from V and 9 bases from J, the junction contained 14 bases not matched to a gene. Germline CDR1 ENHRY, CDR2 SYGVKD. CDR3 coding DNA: TGTGCCATCAGTGAGTCAGGACGGGGGGTCTACAGCGGTGAGCAGTTCTTC. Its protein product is CAISESGRGVYSGEQFF.

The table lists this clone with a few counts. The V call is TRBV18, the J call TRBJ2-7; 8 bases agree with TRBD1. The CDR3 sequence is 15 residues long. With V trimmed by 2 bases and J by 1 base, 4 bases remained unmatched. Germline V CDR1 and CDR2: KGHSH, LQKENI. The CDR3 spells CASSPRGQDSYEQYF. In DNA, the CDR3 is TGTGCCAGCTCACCAAGGGGACAGGATTCCTACGAGCAGTACTTC.

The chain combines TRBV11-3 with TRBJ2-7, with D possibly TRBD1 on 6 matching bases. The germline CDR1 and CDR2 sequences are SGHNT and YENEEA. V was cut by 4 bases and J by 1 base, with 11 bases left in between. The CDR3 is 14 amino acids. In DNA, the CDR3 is TGTGCCAGCAGCTCGACCGGGACATCCTACGAGCAGTACTTC. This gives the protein CASSSTGTSYEQYF.

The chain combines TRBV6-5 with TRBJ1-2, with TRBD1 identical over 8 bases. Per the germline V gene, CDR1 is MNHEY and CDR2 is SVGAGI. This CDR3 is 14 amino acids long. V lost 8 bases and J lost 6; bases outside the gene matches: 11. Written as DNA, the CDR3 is TGTGCCAGCCGGAGGCAGGGGGCGCGTAATGGCTACACCTTC. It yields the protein CASRRQGARNGYTF.

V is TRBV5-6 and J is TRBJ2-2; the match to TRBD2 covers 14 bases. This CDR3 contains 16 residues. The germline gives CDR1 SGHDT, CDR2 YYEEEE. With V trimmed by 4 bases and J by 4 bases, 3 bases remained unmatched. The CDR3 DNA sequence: TGTGCCAGCAGCGGCGGGACTAGCGGGGGCACCGGGGAGCTGTTTTTT. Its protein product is CASSGGTSGGTGELFF.

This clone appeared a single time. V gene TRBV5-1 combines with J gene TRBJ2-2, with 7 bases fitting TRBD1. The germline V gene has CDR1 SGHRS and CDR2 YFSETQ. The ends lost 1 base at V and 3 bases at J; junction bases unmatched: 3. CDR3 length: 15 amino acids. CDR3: CASSLYRGDTGELFF. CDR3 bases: TGCGCCAGCAGCTTGTACAGGGGAGACACCGGGGAGCTGTTTTTT.

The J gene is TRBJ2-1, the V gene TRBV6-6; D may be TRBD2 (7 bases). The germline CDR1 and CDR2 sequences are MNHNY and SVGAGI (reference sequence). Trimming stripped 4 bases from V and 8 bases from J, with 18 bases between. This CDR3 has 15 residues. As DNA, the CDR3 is TGTGCCAGCAGTTCGTTAGCGGAGGGGGGGGATGAGCAGTTCTTC. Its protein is CASSSLAEGGDEQFF.

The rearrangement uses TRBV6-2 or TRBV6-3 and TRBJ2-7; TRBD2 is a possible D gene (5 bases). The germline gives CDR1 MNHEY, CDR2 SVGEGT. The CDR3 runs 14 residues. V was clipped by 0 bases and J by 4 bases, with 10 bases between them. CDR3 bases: TGTGCCAGCAGTTACTCCCCGGGATCGTACGAGCAGTACTTC. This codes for CASSYSPGSYEQYF.

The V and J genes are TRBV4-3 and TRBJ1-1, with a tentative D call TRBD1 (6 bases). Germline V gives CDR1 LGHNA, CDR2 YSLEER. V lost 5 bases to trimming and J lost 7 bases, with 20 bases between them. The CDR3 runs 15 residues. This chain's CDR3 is CASSYTRFEGDEAFF. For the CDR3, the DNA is TGCGCCAGCAGCTACACCCGATTTGAGGGGGATGAAGCTTTCTTT.

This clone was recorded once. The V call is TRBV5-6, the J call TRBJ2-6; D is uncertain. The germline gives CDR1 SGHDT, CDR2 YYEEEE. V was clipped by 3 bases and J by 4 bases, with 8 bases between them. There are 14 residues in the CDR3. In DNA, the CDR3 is TGTGCCAGCAGCTCCCTAGTGGGGGCCAACGTCCTGACTTTC. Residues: CASSSLVGANVLTF.

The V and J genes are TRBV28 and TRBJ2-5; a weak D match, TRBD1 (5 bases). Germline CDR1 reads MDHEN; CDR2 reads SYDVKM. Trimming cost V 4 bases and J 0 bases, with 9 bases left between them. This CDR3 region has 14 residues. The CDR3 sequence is CASSYSGYQETQYF. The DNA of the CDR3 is TGTGCCAGCAGTTACTCAGGGTACCAAGAGACCCAGTACTTC.

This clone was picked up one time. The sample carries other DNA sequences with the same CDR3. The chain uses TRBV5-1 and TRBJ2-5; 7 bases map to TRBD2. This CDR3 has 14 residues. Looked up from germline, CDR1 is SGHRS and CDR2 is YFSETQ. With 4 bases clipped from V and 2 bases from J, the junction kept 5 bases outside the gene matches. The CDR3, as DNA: TGCGCCAGCAGCCTGGGACTATTACAAGAGACCCAGTACTTC. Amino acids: CASSLGLLQETQYF.

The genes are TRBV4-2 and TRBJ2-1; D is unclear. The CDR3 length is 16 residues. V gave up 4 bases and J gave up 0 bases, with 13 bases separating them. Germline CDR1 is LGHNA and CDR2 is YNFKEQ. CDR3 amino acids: CASSRRSASSYNEQFF. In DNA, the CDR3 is TGTGCCAGCAGCCGTCGAAGCGCGAGCTCCTACAATGAGCAGTTCTTC.

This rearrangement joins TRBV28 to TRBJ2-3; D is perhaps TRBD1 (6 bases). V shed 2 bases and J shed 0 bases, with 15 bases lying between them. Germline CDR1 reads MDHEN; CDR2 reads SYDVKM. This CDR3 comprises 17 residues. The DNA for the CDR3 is TGTGCCAGCAGTTTACCCTTGACAGGTACTAGCACAGATACGCAGTATTTT. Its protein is CASSLPLTGTSTDTQYF.